Sequencing of this T cell receptor (beta chain) was carried out in a study of graft-versus-host responses after intestinal transplantation. Looking at the study overall: All recipients were transplanted with multivisceral, liver-intestinal, or isolated intestinal grafts. Study-level findings and limits: Patients who carried graft-donor T cell macrochimerism also had high graft-versus-host to host-versus-graft clonal ratios in their allografts. Recipient marrow contained GvH clones, some of which appeared first in ileum or blood.

Sequenced by immunoSEQ multiplex PCR; TCRdb stores in-frame clones only, minus some. The repertoire holds tens of thousands of clones, with about 88% as singletons. The CDR3 extends over 15 amino acids. Trimming removed 4 bases from V and 0 bases from J; junction bases left unmatched: 3. In germline, CDR1 is MNHNS, CDR2 SASEGT. In the case of this clone: Its antigen is not known.

The specimen was unstimulated CD4+ T cells sorted from spleen or lymph node cells, collected before transplant. This receptor was obtained from a human donor who was the organ donor for an intestinal transplant. V is TRBV6-1 and J is TRBJ1-5, with 7 nucleotides matching TRBD1. The CDR3 spells CASSGGQFSNQPQHF. DNA of the CDR3: TGTGCCAGCAGTGGGGGACAGTTTAGCAATCAGCCCCAGCATTTT.